The table lists the clone carrying this TCR beta chain with a few counts. Generated by immunoSEQ multiplex PCR, the TCRdb table keeps only in-frame clones and is missing some. The data contain 8,500 to 10,000 clones, around 82% of them singletons. The entry originates in a study of follicular helper T cells after annual influenza vaccination. Sample time point: 2013-2014 season, 7 days after vaccination. The V and J ends lost 4 bases and 0 bases, in that order; junction bases with no gene match: 0. The CDR3 runs to 14 residues. CDR1 SGHRS and CDR2 YFSETQ come from the germline V gene. The chain links TRBV5-1 to TRBJ2-2; 7 bases fit TRBD2. The TCR was taken from an adult who received the influenza vaccine. The sequenced sample was CXCR5- memory CD4+ T cells sorted from blood, obtained 7 days after influenza vaccination. The CDR3 DNA is TGCGCCAGCAGCCGGGAGGCGAACACCGGGGAGCTGTTTTTT. Its protein product is CASSREANTGELFF.